This passage covers 23 T cell receptor beta chains from one sample sequenced in a study of T cell responses to AZD1222 COVID-19 vaccine. Sequenced by immunoSEQ multiplex PCR; TCRdb stores in-frame clones only, minus some. The table includes about 140,000 clones, 90% detected once. The source material was peripheral blood, sampled on day 0 of AZD1222 vaccination. These receptors were obtained from an adult in good health.

V is TRBV20-1 and J is TRBJ2-1, with D perhaps assigned TRBD1 or TRBD2 (5 bases each). Germline CDR1 and CDR2: DFQATT and SNEGSKA (reference sequence). Trimming left V 5 bases short and J 8 bases short, with 10 bases between. The CDR3 extends over 11 amino acids. The CDR3 is CSASQGDEQFF. The CDR3 nucleotides read TGCAGTGCTTCTCAGGGAGATGAGCAGTTCTTC.

The genes are TRBV4-1 and TRBJ2-5; D is ambiguous. There are 13 residues in the CDR3. CDR1 MGHRA and CDR2 YSYEKL come from the germline V gene. Trimming stripped 3 bases from V and 2 bases from J, with 7 bases between. This CDR3 reads CASSQWRQETQYF. The CDR3 DNA is TGCGCCAGCAGCCAGTGGCGGCAAGAGACCCAGTACTTC.

The V call is TRBV2, the J call TRBJ2-7, with 9 nucleotides matching TRBD1. The CDR3 has 14 residues. The junction had 9 bases not matched to a gene; V was cut back by 7 bases and J by 5 bases. Germline V gene data show CDR1 as SNHLY and CDR2 as FYNNEI. CDR3 region: CASISGTGNHEQYF. CDR3 coding DNA: TGTGCCAGCATTTCCGGGACAGGGAACCACGAGCAGTACTTC.

This clone appeared once. V and J are TRBV14 and TRBJ2-1, with D unresolved. V lost 0 bases, J lost 7 bases, and 7 bases lay in between. This CDR3 is built from 13 residues. Germline loops: CDR1 SGHDN, CDR2 FVKESK. CDR3: CASSQDFLNEQFF. In DNA, the CDR3 is TGTGCCAGCAGCCAAGACTTTTTAAATGAGCAGTTCTTC.

The chain has TRBV27 and TRBJ2-1, with D tentatively TRBD1 (5 bases). The CDR3 is 18 residues long. Trimming removed 4 bases at V and 1 base at J, with 20 bases between. CDR1 MNHEY and CDR2 SMNVEV come from the germline V gene (reference sequence). The CDR3 DNA follows: TGTGCCAGCAGTTACCTCCGTGGGGCAGTAAGGTCCTACAATGAGCAGTTCTTC. It yields the protein CASSYLRGAVRSYNEQFF.

The chain uses TRBV5-4 and TRBJ2-2, with 7 bases identical to TRBD2. There are 14 residues in the CDR3. Germline loops: CDR1 SGHNT, CDR2 YYREEE (reference sequence). The ends lost 1 base at V and 5 bases at J; junction bases unmatched: 2. The CDR3 DNA is TGTGCCAGCAGCTTGATGGGAGGGACCGGGGAGCTGTTTTTT. Its protein is CASSLMGGTGELFF.

The genes are TRBV28 and TRBJ1-1, with 8 nucleotides matching TRBD1. CDR1 and CDR2 from the germline V gene are MDHEN and SYDVKM. Trimming at V came to 5 bases and at J to 1 base, leaving 6 bases not matched to a gene. This CDR3 has 15 residues. The CDR3: CASSPTQGENTEAFF. As DNA, the CDR3 is TGTGCCAGCAGTCCTACACAGGGGGAGAACACTGAAGCTTTCTTT. Based on the CDR3 plus reference TRBV28 and TRBJ1-1, the full variable domain is DVKVTQSSRYLVKRTGEKVFLECVQDMDHENMFWYRQDPGLGLRLIYFSYDVKMKEKGDIPEGYSVSREKKERFSLILESASTNQTSMYLCASSPTQGENTEAFFGQGTRLTVV.

Written as DNA, the CDR3 is TGTGCCACCAGTGATTTGCATGGGACTAGCGTGTACAATGAGCAGTTCTTC. It codes for CATSDLHGTSVYNEQFF. The chain uses TRBV24-1 and TRBJ2-1, with 10 bases aligning to TRBD2. The germline CDR1 and CDR2 sequences are KGHDR and SFDVKD. CDR3 length: 17 residues. The trim removed 0 bases at V and 4 bases at J, leaving 5 bases unmatched.

The gene calls are TRBV5-5 and TRBJ1-4; no definite D call. V shed 2 bases and J shed 8 bases, with 19 bases lying between them. Per the germline V gene, CDR1 is SGHKS and CDR2 is YYEKEE (reference sequence). The CDR3 spans 16 residues. The CDR3 is CASSFPPHVDGEKLFF. CDR3 DNA: TGTGCCAGCAGCTTTCCCCCCCATGTTGATGGCGAAAAACTGTTTTTT.

The rearrangement uses TRBV6-4 and TRBJ1-1; D ambiguous. Germline CDR1 is MRHNA and CDR2 is SNTAGT. CDR3 length: 15 amino acids. V gave up 3 bases and J gave up 6 bases, with 17 bases separating them. The CDR3 DNA sequence: TGTGCCAGCAGTGATTCTAGTAGGGATCTATCTGAAGCTTTCTTT. Its protein product is CASSDSSRDLSEAFF.

J is TRBJ2-3 and V is TRBV29-1; 10 bases match TRBD2. Germline V gene data show CDR1 as SQVTM and CDR2 as ANQGSEA. The CDR3 extends over 13 amino acids. J lost 6 bases, V lost 6 bases, and 6 bases had no gene match. This CDR3 reads CSVRLAGPDTQYF. In DNA, the CDR3 is TGCAGCGTCCGACTAGCGGGCCCGGATACGCAGTATTTT.

V gene TRBV11-2 combines with J gene TRBJ2-7; D call uncertain. Germline CDR1 is SGHAT and CDR2 is FQNNGV. CDR3 size: 15 residues. V lost 0 bases, J lost 3 bases, and 12 bases lay in between. CDR3 coding DNA: TGTGCCAGCAGCTTAGATCCGCTAGAAATCTACGAGCAGTACTTC. This translates into CASSLDPLEIYEQYF. The full variable domain, rest sourced from reference TRBV11-2 and TRBJ2-7, is EAGVAQSPRYKIIEKRQSVAFWCNPISGHATLYWYQQILGQGPKLLIQFQNNGVVDDSQLPKDRFSAERLKGVDSTLKIQPAKLEDSAVYLCASSLDPLEIYEQYFGPGTRLTVT.

V usage is TRBV5-1 and J usage is TRBJ1-4; 8 bases match TRBD1. CDR3 length: 13 amino acids. Germline CDR1 reads SGHRS; CDR2 reads YFSETQ. V shed 7 bases and J 3 bases; nucleotides not matched to a gene: 2. The CDR3 bases are TGCGCCAGCTCGGACAGGGCTAATGAAAAACTGTTTTTT. It yields the protein CASSDRANEKLFF.

The chain recombines TRBV5-6 with TRBJ1-2; D unclear. The V gene's germline CDR1 is SGHDT and CDR2 YYEEEE. The CDR3 loop spans 12 amino acids. V lost 4 bases to trimming and J lost 8 bases, with 12 bases between them. The CDR3 spells CASSLRTRGYTF. As DNA, the CDR3 is TGTGCCAGCAGCCTCCGGACCCGAGGCTACACCTTC. Combining the CDR3 with reference TRBV5-6 and TRBJ1-2 gives the whole variable domain DAGVTQSPTHLIKTRGQQVTLRCSPKSGHDTVSWYQQALGQGPQFIFQYYEEEERQRGNFPDRFSGHQFPNYSSELNVNALLLGDSALYLCASSLRTRGYTFGSGTRLTVV.

The chain has TRBV6-6 and TRBJ2-7; 8 nucleotides match TRBD1. The CDR3 is 15 residues long. The trim removed 0 bases at V and 5 bases at J, leaving 6 bases unmatched. The germline V gene encodes CDR1 MNHNY and CDR2 SVGAGI (reference sequence). CDR3 amino acids: CASSYSPGGVHEQYF. In nucleotides, the CDR3 is TGTGCCAGCAGTTACTCGCCAGGGGGCGTCCACGAGCAGTACTTC.

The V gene is TRBV19, the J gene TRBJ1-1; D gene unclear. Per the germline V gene, CDR1 is LNHDA and CDR2 is SQIVND (reference sequence). This CDR3 spans 14 amino acids. V lost 3 bases and J lost 7, with 15 bases in between. The CDR3 bases are TGTGCCAGTAGTATTTCGGGTTTTTCGGTTGAAGCTTTCTTT. As protein: CASSISGFSVEAFF. The whole variable domain, filled in from reference TRBV19 and TRBJ1-1, reads DGGITQSPKYLFRKEGQNVTLSCEQNLNHDAMYWYRQDPGQGLRLIYYSQIVNDFQKGDIAEGYSVSREKKESFPLTVTSAQKNPTAFYLCASSISGFSVEAFFGQGTRLTVV.

On this clone: This same CDR3 is encoded by further DNA sequences in the sample. V and J are TRBV7-9 and TRBJ1-3; D is uncertain. The CDR3 totals 15 residues. Germline V gene lookup returns CDR1 SEHNR and CDR2 FQNEAQ (reference sequence). V was clipped by 0 bases and J by 0 bases, with 6 bases between them. The CDR3 nucleotides read TGTGCCAGCAGCTTAGCGGGAAGCTCTGGAAACACCATATATTTT. Its protein product is CASSLAGSSGNTIYF.

This rearrangement joins TRBV13 to TRBJ2-1; TRBD2 matches at 11 bases. Germline trimming cut 5 bases from V and 4 bases from J; bases unmatched to any gene: 19. Germline assignment: CDR1 PRHDT and CDR2 FYEKMQ (reference sequence). The CDR3 runs to 20 residues. In DNA, the CDR3 is TGTGCCAGCAGCCCTCATGGACGGCTTAGCGGGAGGGAGGTTTACAATGAGCAGTTCTTC. Protein sequence: CASSPHGRLSGREVYNEQFF.

The rearrangement joins TRBV29-1 to TRBJ2-7; D gene uncertain. The germline gives CDR1 SQVTM, CDR2 ANQGSEA. The CDR3 is made up of 12 amino acids. V was pared by 4 bases and J by 3 bases, with 10 bases between. As DNA, the CDR3 is TGCAGCGTTGTTGGAGATGACTACGAGCAGTACTTC. Translation gives CSVVGDDYEQYF.

CDR3 residues: CASTTGTGGAQVEKLFF. DNA for the CDR3: TGTGCCAGCACTACCGGGACAGGGGGCGCACAGGTTGAAAAACTGTTTTTT. The chain carries TRBV27 and TRBJ1-4; TRBD1 agrees at 12 bases. Per the germline V gene, CDR1 is MNHEY and CDR2 is SMNVEV (reference sequence). V shed 7 bases and J 7 bases; nucleotides not matched to a gene: 13. This CDR3 comprises 17 residues.

This chain joins TRBV11-3 and TRBJ2-7; TRBD2 matches at 9 bases. The CDR3 is made up of 15 amino acids. Looked up from germline, CDR1 is SGHNT and CDR2 is YENEEA. Trimming removed 3 bases from V and 3 bases from J; junction bases left unmatched: 6. CDR3 sequence (DNA): TGTGCCAGCAGCTTCGGTAGGACTAGCGTCTACGAGCAGTACTTC. Encoded protein: CASSFGRTSVYEQYF.

This chain links TRBV6-4 with TRBJ2-2; TRBD1 agrees at 8 bases. V was pared by 4 bases and J by 1 base, with 2 bases of the junction left unmatched. Per germline, CDR1 MRHNA and CDR2 SNTAGT. CDR3 length equals 15 residues. DNA for the CDR3: TGTGCCAGCAGTGTGGGGACAGGGAACACCGGGGAGCTGTTTTTT. Residues: CASSVGTGNTGELFF.

A word on this clone: The same CDR3 also results from other DNA sequences found in this sample. This chain links TRBV5-4 with TRBJ1-1; D call uncertain. Germline-derived CDR1 and CDR2 are SGHNT and YYREEE (reference sequence). V was shortened by 0 bases and J by 1 base, with 4 bases between the two germline ends. This CDR3 is built from 13 residues. CDR3 nucleotide sequence: TGTGCCAGCAGCTTGGGGGGGAACACTGAAGCTTTCTTT. This encodes CASSLGGNTEAFF.